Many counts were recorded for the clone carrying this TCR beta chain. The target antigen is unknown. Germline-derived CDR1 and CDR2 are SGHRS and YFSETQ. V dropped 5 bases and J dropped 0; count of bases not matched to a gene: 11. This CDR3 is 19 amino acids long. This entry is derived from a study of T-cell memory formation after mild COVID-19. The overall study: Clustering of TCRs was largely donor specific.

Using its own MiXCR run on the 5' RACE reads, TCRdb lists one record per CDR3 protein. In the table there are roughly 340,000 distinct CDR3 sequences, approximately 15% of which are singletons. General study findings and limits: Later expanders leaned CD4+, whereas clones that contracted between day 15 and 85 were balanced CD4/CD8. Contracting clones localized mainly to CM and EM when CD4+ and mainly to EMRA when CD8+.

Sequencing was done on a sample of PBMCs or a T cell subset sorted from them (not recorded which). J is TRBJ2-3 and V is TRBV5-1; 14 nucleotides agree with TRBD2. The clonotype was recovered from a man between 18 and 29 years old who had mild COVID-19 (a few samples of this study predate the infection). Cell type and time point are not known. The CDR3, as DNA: TGCGCCAGCAGAGTATTCGGACTAGCGGGGGGCCAAAGCACAGATACGCAGTATTTT. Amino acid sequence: CASRVFGLAGGQSTDTQYF.